The rows below give T cell receptor beta chains drawn from one sample of a study of OX40 agonist ivuxolimab in advanced cancers. TCRdb keeps only in-frame clones here, not all; method: immunoSEQ multiplex PCR. Among 60,000 or so clones listed, roughly 84% were seen once. The sample here was CD4+ or CD8+ T cells sorted from blood, taken in a trial of the OX40 agonist ivuxolimab. The receptor source for this set is an adult with an advanced solid tumor such as melanoma, head and neck, liver or kidney cancer. Both conserved end residues are part of each CDR3. A D gene is named only where the DNA matches it firmly. The listing skips clone size in some rows; elsewhere it reads once, few, many or a size class.

v_gene,len,d_gene,j_gene,abundance,CDR3nt,CDR3aa
TRBV30,13,TRBD2,TRBJ2-3,NA,TGTGCCTGGAGTACTAGCGGGAGGGATACGCAGTATTTT,CAWSTSGRDTQYF
TRBV10-1,14,NA,TRBJ2-3,NA,TGCGCCAGCAGTGAGTCGGCAGCCACAGATACGCAGTATTTT,CASSESAATDTQYF
TRBV15,15,NA,TRBJ2-2,NA,TGTGCCACCAGCAGACCCAGCGGTGGGTCCGGGGAGCTGTTTTTT,CATSRPSGGSGELFF
TRBV5-1,16,TRBD1,TRBJ2-5,NA,TGCGCCAGCAGCTTGGAGGGACAGGGAGAGGTGGAGACCCAGTACTTC,CASSLEGQGEVETQYF
TRBV6-1,15,NA,TRBJ1-4,NA,TGTGCCAGCAGCCGAAGTTCGGGGTCTAATGAAAAACTGTTTTTT,CASSRSSGSNEKLFF
TRBV14,14,NA,TRBJ2-1,NA,TGTGCCAGCAGCCAAGATTGGGGTAGCGATGAGCAGTTCTTC,CASSQDWGSDEQFF
TRBV5-4,13,NA,TRBJ1-2,few,TGTGCCAGCAGCCCCAGTATGAACGGTGGCTACACCTTC,CASSPSMNGGYTF
TRBV6-1,19,NA,TRBJ1-3,NA,TGTGCCAGCAGTGAAGCGCTTCCGCTTCGGGGGGGTTATGGAAACACCATATATTTT,CASSEALPLRGGYGNTIYF
TRBV18,11,NA,TRBJ1-2,NA,TGTGCCAGCTCATCCAACCTGGACTACACCTTC,CASSSNLDYTF
TRBV10-3,15,NA,TRBJ1-5,NA,TGTGCCATCAGTGAGAGCGCGTATAGCAATCAGCCCCAGCATTTT,CAISESAYSNQPQHF
TRBV7-9,14,NA,TRBJ2-1,NA,TGTGCCAGCAGCTTGACCACAGGGTACAATGAGCAGTTCTTC,CASSLTTGYNEQFF
TRBV7-9,11,NA,TRBJ2-2,NA,TGTGCCAGCAGCGTCTCCAGGGAGCTGTTTTTT,CASSVSRELFF
TRBV5-6,14,TRBD2,TRBJ2-7,NA,TGTGCCAGCAGCTTGGGTGCGGGAGCGGTTGAGCAGTACTTC,CASSLGAGAVEQYF
TRBV5-4,13,NA,TRBJ2-2,NA,TGTGCCAGCACCCGCCAGGGTGCAGGGGAGCTGTTTTTT,CASTRQGAGELFF
TRBV6-1,14,NA,TRBJ2-7,NA,TGTGCCAGCAGTGTCAGACTCGCCTCCTACGAGCAGTACTTC,CASSVRLASYEQYF
TRBV11-2,12,NA,TRBJ2-7,NA,TGTGCCAGCAGCCCTGTCGGCTACGAGCAGTACTTC,CASSPVGYEQYF
TRBV7-2,14,NA,TRBJ1-5,NA,TGTGCCAGCAGTCCAAATGGGGGCAATCAGCCCCAGCATTTT,CASSPNGGNQPQHF
TRBV2,13,NA,TRBJ1-2,NA,TGTGCCAGCAATGCGGGGGTTTTACGTGGCTACACCTTC,CASNAGVLRGYTF
TRBV2,15,NA,TRBJ1-2,medium-sized,TGTGCCAGCAGTGAAATGTGGGGGACGGGTGATGGCTACACCTTC,CASSEMWGTGDGYTF
TRBV15,15,NA,TRBJ2-2,NA,TGTGCCACCAGCAGAGATAAAGGGAGCACCGGGGAGCTGTTTTTT,CATSRDKGSTGELFF
TRBV5-1,12,NA,TRBJ2-7,NA,TGCGCCAGCAGCGCTGATCGGAACGAGCAGTACTTC,CASSADRNEQYF
TRBV5-6,16,NA,TRBJ2-4,NA,TGTGCCAGCATCCGAAGGGGGTACGGGGAGGTAAACATTCAGTACTTC,CASIRRGYGEVNIQYF
TRBV12-5,15,TRBD2,TRBJ2-1,NA,TGTGCTAGCGGGACTTCTAGCGGGAGACGCAATGAGCAGTTCTTC,CASGTSSGRRNEQFF
TRBV6-6,16,NA,TRBJ2-2,NA,TGTGCCAGCAGTTTTACGGGGGCCCCGAACACCGGGGAGCTGTTTTTT,CASSFTGAPNTGELFF
TRBV7-3,13,NA,TRBJ2-7,NA,TGTGCCAGCAGCTTGTTCCAGGGCTACGAGCAGTACTTC,CASSLFQGYEQYF
TRBV10-3,14,TRBD1,TRBJ2-7,NA,TGTGCCATCAGTGATAACAGGGGATCCTACGAGCAGTACTTC,CAISDNRGSYEQYF
TRBV9,15,NA,TRBJ2-3,NA,TGTACCAGCAGCGTCGGAATTAGCGTAGGAGATACGCAGTATTTT,CTSSVGISVGDTQYF
TRBV28,15,NA,TRBJ1-2,NA,TGTGCCAGCAGTCCTATGGGTGACAGGACGGGAGGCTACACCTTC,CASSPMGDRTGGYTF
TRBV2,14,NA,TRBJ2-1,NA,TGTGCCAGCACCCAAGAAGGAACCATATCTGAGCAGTTCTTC,CASTQEGTISEQFF
TRBV6-5,15,TRBD1,TRBJ1-1,NA,TGTGCCAGCAGCCCCCAGGGGGCCCCTTACACTGAAGCTTTCTTT,CASSPQGAPYTEAFF
TRBV27,15,NA,TRBJ2-4,NA,TGTGCCAGCAGTTTACGGAGGGGGGTCAAAAACATTCAGTACTTC,CASSLRRGVKNIQYF
TRBV2,14,TRBD1,TRBJ1-1,NA,TGTGCCAGCAGTCGGACAGGGGGGAACACTGAAGCTTTCTTT,CASSRTGGNTEAFF
TRBV18,15,NA,TRBJ1-1,NA,TGTGCCAGCTCACCACTGCGGGAGGCAAACACTGAAGCTTTCTTT,CASSPLREANTEAFF
TRBV7-8,16,TRBD2,TRBJ2-1,NA,TGTGCCAGCCGTCCGACCCGGGCTAGCGGAAACAATGAGCAGTTCTTC,CASRPTRASGNNEQFF
TRBV6-6,15,NA,TRBJ1-1,NA,TGTGCCAGCAGCCTACAGGGCCCGGTTAGACATGAAGCTTTCTTT,CASSLQGPVRHEAFF
TRBV5-8,14,NA,TRBJ1-5,NA,TGTGCCAGCAGCTTCCGGGACGGAAATCAGCCCCAGCATTTT,CASSFRDGNQPQHF
TRBV9,15,TRBD1,TRBJ1-2,NA,TGTGCCAGCAGCGTAGGTTTGGGACAGGGTTCTGGCTACACCTTC,CASSVGLGQGSGYTF
TRBV19,14,TRBD1,TRBJ1-1,NA,TGTGCCAGTAGTATTCGGACAGGGTCAATTGAAGCTTTCTTT,CASSIRTGSIEAFF
TRBV2,14,NA,TRBJ2-7,few,TGTGCCATCCTGGACCGGGACAACTCCTACGAGCAGTACTTC,CAILDRDNSYEQYF
TRBV7-9,12,TRBD1,TRBJ2-1,medium-sized,TGTGCCAGCAGCGCGACAGGGGATGAGCAGTTCTTC,CASSATGDEQFF
TRBV28,12,NA,TRBJ1-2,NA,TGTGCCAGCAGTTTAGCCGGGAACGGCTACACCTTC,CASSLAGNGYTF
TRBV7-9,15,NA,TRBJ2-5,NA,TGTGCCAGCAGCTTAGTCCCAGGGTTGGGAGAGACCCAGTACTTC,CASSLVPGLGETQYF
TRBV11-2,16,TRBD2,TRBJ2-1,once,TGTGCCAGCAGCTTAGATTGGGGGGAGGGTGTCAATGAGCAGTTCTTC,CASSLDWGEGVNEQFF